This T cell receptor beta chain stems from a study of identical twins. The germline V gene has CDR1 GTSNPN and CDR2 SVGIG (reference sequence). V was shortened by 5 bases and J by 0 bases, with 7 bases between the two germline ends. CDR3 length equals 12 residues. This clonotype showed up many times. Its specificity is unknown. Study results and caveats: Fewer insertions marked abundant cord blood beta clonotypes; young adult naive trended weakly, memory not at all. Invariant MAIT and iNKT cells are populations that could partly confound zero-insertion analyses.

Addition of a universal primer site occurred through template switching, and cDNA carried unique molecular identifiers. TCRdb reprocessed the 5' RACE reads via MiXCR and lists one record per CDR3 protein. The data contain 570,000 or so distinct CDR3 sequences, more than 9% of them seen just once; the ten biggest clones take up approximately 3%. This sample was shared with a second study, whose subject was yellow fever vaccine responses in identical twins. That report adds: As reported, the vaccine T cell response of twins seemed partly convergent and partly personalized.

What was sequenced was PBMCs. The chain carries TRBV30 and TRBJ1-1; maybe TRBD1 (5 bases). This TCR was sampled from a young woman in good health. In DNA form, the CDR3 reads TGTGCCTGGCAGGGAATGAACACTGAAGCTTTCTTT. Protein sequence: CAWQGMNTEAFF.